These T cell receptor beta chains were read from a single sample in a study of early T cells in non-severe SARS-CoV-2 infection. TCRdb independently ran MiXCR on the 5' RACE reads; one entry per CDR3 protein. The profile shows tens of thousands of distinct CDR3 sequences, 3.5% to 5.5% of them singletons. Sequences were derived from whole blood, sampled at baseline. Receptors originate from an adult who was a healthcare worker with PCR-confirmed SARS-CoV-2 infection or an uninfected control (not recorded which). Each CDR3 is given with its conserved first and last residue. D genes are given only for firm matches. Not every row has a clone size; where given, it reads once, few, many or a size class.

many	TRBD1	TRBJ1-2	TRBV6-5	CASSRSTGTAAPTNYGYTF	TGTGCCAGCAGTAGGTCAACCGGGACAGCGGCTCCTACCAACTATGGCTACACCTTC
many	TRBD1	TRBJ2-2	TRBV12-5	CASGFDRGQTGELFF	TGTGCTAGTGGTTTTGACAGGGGGCAAACCGGGGAGCTGTTTTTT
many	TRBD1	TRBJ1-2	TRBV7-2	CASSFLGRGESGYTF	TGTGCCAGCAGCTTTCTGGGCAGGGGGGAATCCGGCTACACCTTC
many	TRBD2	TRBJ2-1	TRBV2	CASSESLAGGLYEQFF	TGTGCCAGCAGCGAGTCGCTAGCGGGAGGTTTATATGAGCAGTTCTTC
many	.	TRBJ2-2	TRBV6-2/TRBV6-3	CASRKPLGDSNTGELFF	TGTGCCAGCAGAAAACCACTGGGGGATTCGAACACCGGGGAGCTGTTTTTT
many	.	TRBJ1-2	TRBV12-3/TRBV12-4	CASSFGGSDYGYTF	TGTGCCAGCAGTTTTGGAGGATCTGACTATGGCTACACCTTC
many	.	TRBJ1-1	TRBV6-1	CASSEGNPVNTEAFF	TGTGCCAGCAGTGAGGGGAATCCAGTGAACACTGAAGCTTTCTTT
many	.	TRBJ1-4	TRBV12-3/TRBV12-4	CASSLAGAGEKLFF	TGTGCCAGCAGTTTAGCGGGGGCGGGTGAAAAACTGTTTTTT
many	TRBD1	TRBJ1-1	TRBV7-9	CASSSRQGPNTEAFF	TGTGCCAGCAGCTCCCGACAGGGCCCTAACACTGAAGCTTTCTTT
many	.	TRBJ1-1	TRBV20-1	CSALSGDLNTEAFF	TGCAGTGCCCTAAGTGGGGATTTGAACACTGAAGCTTTCTTT
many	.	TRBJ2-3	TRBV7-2	CASSLARGTDTQYF	TGTGCCAGCAGCTTAGCCCGGGGCACAGATACGCAGTATTTT
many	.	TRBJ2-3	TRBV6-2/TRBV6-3	CASSYLRGDTQYF	TGTGCCAGCAGTTACCTCCGTGGAGATACGCAGTATTTT
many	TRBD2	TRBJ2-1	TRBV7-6	CASSLAPILGGLAYNEQFF	TGTGCCAGCAGCTTAGCGCCCATCCTGGGGGGACTAGCCTACAATGAGCAGTTCTTC
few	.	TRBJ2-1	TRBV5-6	CASSLRQGTYNEQFF	TGTGCCAGCAGCTTGCGGCAGGGGACCTACAATGAGCAGTTCTTC
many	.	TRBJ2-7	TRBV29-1	CSVEGAGSEQYF	TGCAGCGTTGAAGGCGCGGGCTCAGAGCAGTACTTC
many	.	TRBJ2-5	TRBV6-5	CASTSPRGEQETQYF	TGTGCCAGCACCTCCCCCCGCGGGGAGCAAGAGACCCAGTACTTC
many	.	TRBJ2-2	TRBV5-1	CASSLNSANTGELFF	TGCGCCAGCAGCTTGAACAGCGCGAACACCGGGGAGCTGTTTTTT
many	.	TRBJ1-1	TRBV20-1	CSARDLRWTEAFF	TGCAGTGCTAGAGATCTAAGGTGGACTGAAGCTTTCTTT
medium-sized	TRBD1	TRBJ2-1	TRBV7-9	CASSLWTGWDNEQFF	TGTGCCAGCAGCCTATGGACAGGGTGGGACAATGAGCAGTTCTTC
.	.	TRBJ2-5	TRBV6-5	CASSYLGQKETQYF	TGTGCCAGCAGTTACTTGGGACAAAAAGAGACCCAGTACTTC
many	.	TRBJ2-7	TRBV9	CASGGQGGEQYF	TGTGCCAGCGGGGGCCAGGGAGGCGAGCAGTACTTC
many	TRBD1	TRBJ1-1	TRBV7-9	CASSPDRGFTEAFF	TGTGCCAGCAGCCCGGACAGGGGGTTCACTGAAGCTTTCTTT
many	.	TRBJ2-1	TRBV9	CASSVARAREAEQFF	TGTGCCAGCAGCGTAGCGCGGGCACGAGAGGCTGAGCAGTTCTTC
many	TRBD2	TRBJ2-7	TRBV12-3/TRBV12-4	CASSLRLAGAYEQYF	TGTGCCAGCAGTTTGAGGCTAGCGGGAGCCTACGAGCAGTACTTC